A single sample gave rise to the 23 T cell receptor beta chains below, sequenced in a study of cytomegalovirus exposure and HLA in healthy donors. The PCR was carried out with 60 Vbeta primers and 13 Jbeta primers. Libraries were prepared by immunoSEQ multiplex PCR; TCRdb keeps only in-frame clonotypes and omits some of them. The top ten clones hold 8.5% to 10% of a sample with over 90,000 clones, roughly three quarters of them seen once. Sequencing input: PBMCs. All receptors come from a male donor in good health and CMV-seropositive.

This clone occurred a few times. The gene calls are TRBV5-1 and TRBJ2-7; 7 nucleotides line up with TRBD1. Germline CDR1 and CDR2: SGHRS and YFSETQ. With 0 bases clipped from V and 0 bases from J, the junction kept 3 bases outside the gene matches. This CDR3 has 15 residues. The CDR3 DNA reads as TGCGCCAGCAGCTTGGAGACAGGGCCCTCCTACGAGCAGTACTTC. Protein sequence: CASSLETGPSYEQYF.

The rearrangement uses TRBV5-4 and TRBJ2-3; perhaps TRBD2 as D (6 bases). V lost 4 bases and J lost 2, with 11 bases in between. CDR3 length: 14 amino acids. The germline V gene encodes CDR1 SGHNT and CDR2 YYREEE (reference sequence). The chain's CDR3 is CASSPGLYTDTQYF. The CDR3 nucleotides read TGTGCCAGCAGCCCGGGACTCTACACAGATACGCAGTATTTT.

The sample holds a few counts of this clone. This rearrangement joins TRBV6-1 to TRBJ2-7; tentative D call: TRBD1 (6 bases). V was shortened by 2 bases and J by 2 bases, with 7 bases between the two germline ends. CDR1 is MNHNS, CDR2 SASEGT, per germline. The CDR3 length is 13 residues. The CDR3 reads CASSETGPYEQYF. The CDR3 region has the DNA TGTGCCAGCAGTGAAACAGGGCCCTACGAGCAGTACTTC.

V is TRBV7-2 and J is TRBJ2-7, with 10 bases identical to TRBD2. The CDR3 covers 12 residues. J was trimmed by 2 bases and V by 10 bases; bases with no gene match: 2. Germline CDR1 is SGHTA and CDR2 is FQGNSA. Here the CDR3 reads CATSGSPYEQYF. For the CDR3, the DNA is TGTGCCACTAGCGGGAGTCCCTACGAGCAGTACTTC.

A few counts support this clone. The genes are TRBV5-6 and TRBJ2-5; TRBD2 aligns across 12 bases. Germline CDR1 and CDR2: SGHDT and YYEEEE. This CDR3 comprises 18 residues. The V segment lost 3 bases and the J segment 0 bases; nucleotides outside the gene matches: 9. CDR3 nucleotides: TGTGCCAGCAGCTCCCCCGGACTAGCGGGAACCGACCAAGAGACCCAGTACTTC. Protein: CASSSPGLAGTDQETQYF.

CDR3: CASSNRTGLKETQYF. CDR3 nucleotide sequence: TGTGCCAGCAGCAACCGGACAGGGCTCAAAGAGACCCAGTACTTC. V gene TRBV7-9 combines with J gene TRBJ2-5, with 8 bases that match TRBD1. CDR3 length: 15 residues. CDR1 is SEHNR, CDR2 FQNEAQ, per germline (reference sequence). V lost 5 bases, J lost 3 bases, and 8 bases stayed unmatched. The full variable domain, with the rest looked up from reference TRBV7-9 and TRBJ2-5, is DTGVSQNPRHKITKRGQNVTFRCDPISEHNRLYWYRQTLGQGPEFLTYFQNEAQLEKSRLLSDRFSAERPKGSFSTLEIQRTEQGDSAMYLCASSNRTGLKETQYFGPGTRLLVL.

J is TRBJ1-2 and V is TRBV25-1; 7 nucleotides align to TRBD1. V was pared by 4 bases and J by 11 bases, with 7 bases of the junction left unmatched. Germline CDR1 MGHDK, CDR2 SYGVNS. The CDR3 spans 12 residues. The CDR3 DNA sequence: TGTGCCAGCAGTGCCCAGGGGGTGAGGTACACCTTC. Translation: CASSAQGVRYTF.

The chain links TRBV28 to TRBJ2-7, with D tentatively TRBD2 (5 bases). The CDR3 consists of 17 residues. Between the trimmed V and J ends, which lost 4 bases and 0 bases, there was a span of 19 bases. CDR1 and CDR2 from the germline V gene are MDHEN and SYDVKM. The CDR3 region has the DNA TGTGCCAGCAGTTCTCCCCCCCGGCGGGCTAGCTCCTACGAGCAGTACTTC. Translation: CASSSPPRRASSYEQYF.

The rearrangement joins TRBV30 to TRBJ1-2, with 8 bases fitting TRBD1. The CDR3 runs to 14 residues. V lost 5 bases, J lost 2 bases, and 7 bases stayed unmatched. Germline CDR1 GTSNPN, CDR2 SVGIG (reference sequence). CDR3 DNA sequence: TGTGCCTGGTCTTGGGCAGGGGGCAACTATGGCTACACCTTC. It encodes CAWSWAGGNYGYTF.

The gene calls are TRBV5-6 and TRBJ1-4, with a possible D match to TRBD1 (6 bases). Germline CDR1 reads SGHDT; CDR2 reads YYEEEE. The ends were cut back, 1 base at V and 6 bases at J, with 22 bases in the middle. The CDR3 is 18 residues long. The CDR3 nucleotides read TGTGCCAGCAGCTTGTCGAGGTGGGCGGGGGGCTGGGATGAAAAACTGTTTTTT. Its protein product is CASSLSRWAGGWDEKLFF.

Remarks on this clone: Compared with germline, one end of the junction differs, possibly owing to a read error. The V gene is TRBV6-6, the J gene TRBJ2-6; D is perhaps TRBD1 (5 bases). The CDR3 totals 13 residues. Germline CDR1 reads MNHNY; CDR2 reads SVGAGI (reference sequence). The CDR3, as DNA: TGTGCCAGCAGTTACCCTGGGGCCAACGGCCTGACTTTC. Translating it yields CASSYPGANGLTF.

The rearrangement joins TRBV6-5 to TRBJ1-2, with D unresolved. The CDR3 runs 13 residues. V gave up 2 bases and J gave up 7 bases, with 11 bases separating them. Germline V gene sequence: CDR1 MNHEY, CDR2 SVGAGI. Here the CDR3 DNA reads TGTGCCAGCAGTTACGGGCAGCCCGGTGGCTACACCTTC. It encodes CASSYGQPGGYTF.

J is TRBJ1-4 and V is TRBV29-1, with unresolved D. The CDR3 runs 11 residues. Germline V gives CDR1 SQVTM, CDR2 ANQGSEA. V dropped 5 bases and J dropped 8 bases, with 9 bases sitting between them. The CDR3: CSVREGEKLFF. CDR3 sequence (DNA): TGCAGCGTTCGGGAGGGAGAAAAACTGTTTTTT.

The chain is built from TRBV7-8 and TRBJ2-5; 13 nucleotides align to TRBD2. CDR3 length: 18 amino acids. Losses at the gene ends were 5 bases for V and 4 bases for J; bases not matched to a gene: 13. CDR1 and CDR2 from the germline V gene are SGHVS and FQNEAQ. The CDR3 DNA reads TGTGCCAGCAGCCAAGCTACAACGGGACTAGCGGGACGAGAGACCCAGTACTTC. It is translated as CASSQATTGLAGRETQYF.

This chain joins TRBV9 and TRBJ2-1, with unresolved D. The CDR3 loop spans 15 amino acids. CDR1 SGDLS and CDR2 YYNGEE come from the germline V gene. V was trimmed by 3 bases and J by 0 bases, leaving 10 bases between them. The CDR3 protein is CASSGTLNSYNEQFF. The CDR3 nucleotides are TGTGCCAGCAGCGGTACTCTTAACTCCTACAATGAGCAGTTCTTC.

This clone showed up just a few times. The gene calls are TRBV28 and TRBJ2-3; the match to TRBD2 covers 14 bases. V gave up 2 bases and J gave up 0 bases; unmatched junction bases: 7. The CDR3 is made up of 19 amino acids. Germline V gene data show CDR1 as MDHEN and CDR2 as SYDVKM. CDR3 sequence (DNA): TGTGCCAGCAGTTTAGGACTAGCGGGAGGTGGGGCTAGCACAGATACGCAGTATTTT. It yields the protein CASSLGLAGGGASTDTQYF.

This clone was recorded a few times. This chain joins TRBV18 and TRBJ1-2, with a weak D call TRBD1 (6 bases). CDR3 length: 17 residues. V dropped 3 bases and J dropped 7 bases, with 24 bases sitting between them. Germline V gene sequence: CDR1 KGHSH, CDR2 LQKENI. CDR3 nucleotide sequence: TGTGCCAGCTCACCCAGGGGCCCACAGCGTGGAATGAGTGGCTACACCTTC. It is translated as CASSPRGPQRGMSGYTF.

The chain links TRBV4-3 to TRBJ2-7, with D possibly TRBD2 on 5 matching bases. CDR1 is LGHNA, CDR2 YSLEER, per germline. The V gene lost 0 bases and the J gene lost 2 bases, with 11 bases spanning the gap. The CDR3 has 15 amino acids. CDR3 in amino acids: CASSQDGGGPYEQYF. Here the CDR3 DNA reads TGCGCCAGCAGCCAAGACGGAGGCGGGCCCTACGAGCAGTACTTC.

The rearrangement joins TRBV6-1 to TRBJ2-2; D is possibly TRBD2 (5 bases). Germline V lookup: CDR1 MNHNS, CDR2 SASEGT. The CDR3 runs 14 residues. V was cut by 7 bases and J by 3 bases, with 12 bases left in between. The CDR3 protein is CASTSGWDTGELFF. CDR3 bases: TGTGCCAGCACATCGGGGTGGGACACCGGGGAGCTGTTTTTT.

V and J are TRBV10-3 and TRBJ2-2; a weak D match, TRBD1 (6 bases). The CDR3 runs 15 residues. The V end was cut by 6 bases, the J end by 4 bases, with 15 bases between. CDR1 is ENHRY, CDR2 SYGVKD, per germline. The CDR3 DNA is TGTGCCATCAGCACACGGGACACATCCACCGGGGAGCTGTTTTTT. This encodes CAISTRDTSTGELFF.

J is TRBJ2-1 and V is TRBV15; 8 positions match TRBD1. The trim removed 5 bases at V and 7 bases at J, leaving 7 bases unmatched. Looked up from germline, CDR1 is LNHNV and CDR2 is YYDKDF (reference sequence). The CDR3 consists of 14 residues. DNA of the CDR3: TGTGCCACCAGCCGGACAGGGTTATCGAATGAGCAGTTCTTC. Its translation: CATSRTGLSNEQFF.

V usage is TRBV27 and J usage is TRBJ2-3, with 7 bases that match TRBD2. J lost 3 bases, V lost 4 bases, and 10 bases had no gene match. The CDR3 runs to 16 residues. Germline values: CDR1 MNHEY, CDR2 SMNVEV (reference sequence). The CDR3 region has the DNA TGTGCCAGCAGTTCCGGACTAGTCCCCCAAACAGATACGCAGTATTTT. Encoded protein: CASSSGLVPQTDTQYF.

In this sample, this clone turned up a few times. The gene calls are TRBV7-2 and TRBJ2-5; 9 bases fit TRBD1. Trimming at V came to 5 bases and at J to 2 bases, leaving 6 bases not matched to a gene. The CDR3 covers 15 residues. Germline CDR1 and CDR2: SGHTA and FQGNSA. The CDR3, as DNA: TGTGCCAGCAGCCTTGGACAGGGGCCGCAAGAGACCCAGTACTTC. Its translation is CASSLGQGPQETQYF.